What follows are 20 T cell receptor beta chains derived from one specimen sequenced in a study of cytomegalovirus exposure and HLA in healthy donors. The PCR was carried out with 60 Vbeta primers and 13 Jbeta primers. Sequencing used immunoSEQ multiplex PCR; TCRdb keeps in-frame clones, though not all of them. Across more than 100,000 clones, the top ten clones capture about 3.5% of the sample. The sequencing sample was made of PBMCs. The receptors come from a man aged 18 to 29 in good health and CMV-seronegative.

The chain employs TRBV6-5 and TRBJ2-1; perhaps TRBD2 as D (6 bases). The CDR3 is made up of 15 amino acids. CDR1 MNHEY and CDR2 SVGAGI come from the germline V gene. V shed 0 bases and J shed 8 bases, with 14 bases lying between them. CDR3 bases: TGTGCCAGCAGTTACTCAGGAACTAGCTCGGATGAGCAGTTCTTC. Protein: CASSYSGTSSDEQFF.

The rearrangement uses TRBV6-5 and TRBJ1-3, with TRBD1 matching 9 bases. Germline V gene data show CDR1 as MNHEY and CDR2 as SVGAGI. The CDR3 is made up of 16 amino acids. V shed 4 bases and J 4 bases; nucleotides not matched to a gene: 8. The CDR3 loop reads CASSSQGAFPGNTIYF. The CDR3, as DNA: TGTGCCAGCAGTTCACAGGGGGCTTTCCCCGGAAACACCATATATTTT.

The rearrangement uses TRBV29-1 and TRBJ1-1; D is ambiguous. Per the germline V gene, CDR1 is SQVTM and CDR2 is ANQGSEA. Trimming left V 3 bases short and J 5 bases short, with 16 bases between. The CDR3 length is 14 residues. The CDR3 protein is CSVERREGDTEAFF. CDR3 nucleotides: TGCAGCGTTGAGAGGAGGGAGGGTGATACTGAAGCTTTCTTT.

The CDR3 DNA is TGTGCCAGTAGTTCGTACTCGGGACAGGGGAGGGAAAAACTGTTTTTT. Protein product: CASSSYSGQGREKLFF. The chain uses TRBV19 and TRBJ1-4, with 10 positions matching TRBD1. Germline CDR1 reads LNHDA; CDR2 reads SQIVND (reference sequence). V was pared by 5 bases and J by 8 bases, with 11 bases of the junction left unmatched. The CDR3 contains 16 residues.

V gene TRBV6-5 combines with J gene TRBJ2-7; D might be TRBD1 (6 bases). This CDR3 comprises 13 residues. Germline V gene sequence: CDR1 MNHEY, CDR2 SVGAGI. Trimming pared 5 bases from V and 9 bases from J, leaving 17 bases between. CDR3 in DNA: TGTGCCAGCAGTCCAGCCTCAGGGGTCCCGCAGTACTTC. Its translation: CASSPASGVPQYF.

The chain recombines TRBV7-9 with TRBJ2-3, with D possibly being TRBD1 (5 bases). This CDR3 has 16 amino acids. The germline CDR1 and CDR2 sequences are SEHNR and FQNEAQ (reference sequence). V was trimmed by 1 base and J by 2 bases, leaving 13 bases between them. CDR3 sequence: CASSLGTRVHTDTQYF. CDR3 nucleotide sequence: TGTGCCAGCAGCTTAGGAACCAGGGTCCACACAGATACGCAGTATTTT.

The chain is built from TRBV5-6 and TRBJ1-2; 7 bases agree with TRBD1. CDR1 SGHDT and CDR2 YYEEEE come from the germline V gene. V gave up 4 bases and J gave up 6 bases; unmatched junction bases: 12. The CDR3 sequence is 15 residues long. Here the CDR3 DNA reads TGTGCCAGCAGCCAATTCGGAGGGACAGCCAATGGCTACACCTTC. It codes for CASSQFGGTANGYTF.

The chain carries TRBV19 and TRBJ1-5; no clear D gene. Trimming took off 6 bases at V and 6 bases at J, with 12 bases between the two ends. Germline CDR1 LNHDA, CDR2 SQIVND (reference sequence). The CDR3 runs 13 residues. The CDR3 loop reads CASSRSAGQPQHF. In nucleotides, the CDR3 is TGTGCCAGTAGCCGATCCGCCGGTCAGCCCCAGCATTTT.

This rearrangement joins TRBV10-3 to TRBJ2-1, with 11 bases lining up with TRBD2. Germline values: CDR1 ENHRY, CDR2 SYGVKD. This CDR3 spans 14 amino acids. V was pared by 7 bases and J by 10 bases, with 9 bases of the junction left unmatched. DNA of the CDR3: TGTGCCATCACGGGTAGCGGGAGGGCCGGAGAGCAGTTCTTC. This codes for CAITGSGRAGEQFF.

This chain connects TRBV2 to TRBJ2-7; D gene unclear. Germline values: CDR1 SNHLY, CDR2 FYNNEI. V lost 6 bases and J 3 bases, leaving 3 bases between the germline ends. The CDR3 loop spans 10 amino acids. CDR3 amino acids: CASSIYEQYF. The CDR3 DNA is TGTGCCAGCAGCATCTACGAGCAGTACTTC.

The chain is built from TRBV10-3 and TRBJ1-2; TRBD1 is a possible D gene (6 bases). Trimming stripped 4 bases from V and 6 bases from J, with 12 bases between. This CDR3 region has 13 residues. Germline V gene lookup returns CDR1 ENHRY and CDR2 SYGVKD. Here the CDR3 DNA reads TGTGCCATCAGTGGACGGACAGAACATGGCTACACCTTC. Translation gives CAISGRTEHGYTF.

This chain links TRBV12-5 with TRBJ1-1; no firm D call. Trimming took off 6 bases at V and 4 bases at J, with 6 bases between the two ends. The CDR3 consists of 11 residues. In germline, CDR1 is LGHNT, CDR2 FRNRAP. In DNA form, the CDR3 reads TGTGCTAGTGGCCCCGGCACTGAAGCTTTCTTT. Residues: CASGPGTEAFF.

The chain recombines TRBV27 with TRBJ1-5; 9 nucleotides match TRBD1. After removal of 5 bases from V and 2 bases from J, the junction contained 10 bases not matched to a gene. Germline assignment: CDR1 MNHEY and CDR2 SMNVEV (reference sequence). This CDR3 has 17 amino acids. CDR3 amino acids: CASSPTGTGRRNQPQHF. In nucleotides, the CDR3 is TGTGCCAGCAGTCCCACCGGGACAGGGAGACGCAATCAGCCCCAGCATTTT.

V usage is TRBV11-2 and J usage is TRBJ2-3, with TRBD1 identical over 8 bases. Germline CDR1 reads SGHAT; CDR2 reads FQNNGV. With 3 bases clipped from V and 4 bases from J, the junction kept 3 bases outside the gene matches. This CDR3 is 14 amino acids long. CDR3 residues: CASSLAGGPDTQYF. CDR3 DNA sequence: TGTGCCAGCAGCTTGGCAGGGGGCCCAGATACGCAGTATTTT.

This sequence joins TRBV5-1 and TRBJ1-6, with TRBD1 matching 9 bases. Germline CDR1 reads SGHRS; CDR2 reads YFSETQ. The CDR3 has 15 amino acids. V shed 4 bases and J 14 bases; nucleotides not matched to a gene: 13. The CDR3 region has the DNA TGCGCCAGCAGCATCGGGACAGGGAATCAATTGTCCCTCCACTTT. Its translation: CASSIGTGNQLSLHF.

The CDR3 DNA is TGCGCCAGCAGCTTGGACTCAGTAGACGACAGGAACTATGGCTACACCTTC. Translated: CASSLDSVDDRNYGYTF. V gene TRBV5-1 combines with J gene TRBJ1-2; perhaps TRBD1 as D (6 bases). The CDR3 covers 17 residues. V lost 0 bases and J 2 bases, leaving 17 bases between the germline ends. Germline V CDR1 and CDR2: SGHRS, YFSETQ. Supplemented by reference TRBV5-1 and TRBJ1-2, the full variable domain reads KAGVTQTPRYLIKTRGQQVTLSCSPISGHRSVSWYQQTPGQGLQFLFEYFSETQRNKGNFPGRFSGRQFSNSRSEMNVSTLELGDSALYLCASSLDSVDDRNYGYTFGSGTRLTVV.

This rearrangement joins TRBV7-2 to TRBJ1-5; tentative D call: TRBD1 (5 bases). Trimming took 4 bases from V and 2 from J, leaving 15 bases between them. Germline V CDR1 and CDR2: SGHTA, FQGNSA. This CDR3 is built from 16 residues. The CDR3 spells CASSYLGSRGNQPQHF. CDR3 DNA sequence: TGTGCCAGCAGCTACTTAGGTTCCAGGGGCAATCAGCCCCAGCATTTT. Full variable domain (missing parts from reference TRBV7-2 and TRBJ1-5): GAGVSQSPSNKVTEKGKDVELRCDPISGHTALYWYRQSLGQGLEFLIYFQGNSAPDKSGLPSDRFSAERTGGSVSTLTIQRTQQEDSAVYLCASSYLGSRGNQPQHFGDGTRLSIL.

V usage is TRBV5-4 and J usage is TRBJ2-3, with D possibly matching TRBD1 (6 bases). Trimming took 4 bases from V and 1 from J, leaving 13 bases between them. The CDR3 has 15 residues. Germline lookup yields CDR1 SGHNT and CDR2 YYREEE (reference sequence). CDR3 loop: CASSATGFGTDTQYF. CDR3 sequence (DNA): TGTGCCAGCAGCGCTACAGGGTTTGGCACAGATACGCAGTATTTT.

The chain links TRBV11-3 to TRBJ1-1; D possibly corresponds to TRBD1 (6 bases). In germline, CDR1 is SGHNT, CDR2 YENEEA. V was shortened by 5 bases and J by 1 base, with 11 bases between the two germline ends. This CDR3 has 14 residues. CDR3 amino acids: CASSLRGGNTEAFF. The CDR3 DNA sequence: TGTGCCAGCAGCCTCAGGGGTGGGAACACTGAAGCTTTCTTT.

The chain uses TRBV29-1 and TRBJ1-4, with a tentative D call TRBD1 (6 bases). Looked up from germline, CDR1 is SQVTM and CDR2 is ANQGSEA. The CDR3 is made up of 12 amino acids. V lost 7 bases, J lost 8 bases, and 14 bases lay in between. CDR3 nucleotides: TGCAGCGCAGGGGCCACATGGGAAAAACTGTTTTTT. Protein product: CSAGATWEKLFF.